The 24 T cell receptor beta chains below all came from one sample that was sequenced in a study of blood T cell repertoires in COVID-19. Here immunoSEQ multiplex PCR was the method, and the copy in TCRdb shows in-frame clones only, minus some. The sample carries approximately 220,000 clones, approximately 80% recorded once. The sample consisted of peripheral blood. These receptors all stem from a woman in her sixties or seventies who had recovered from COVID-19.

V is TRBV5-4 and J is TRBJ2-7; 11 nucleotides line up with TRBD2. V trimming: 4 bases; J trimming: 7 bases; junction bases outside the gene matches: 1. The CDR3 length is 12 residues. Looked up from germline, CDR1 is SGHNT and CDR2 is YYREEE (reference sequence). CDR3: CASSRTSGEQYF. The CDR3 DNA reads TGTGCCAGCAGCAGGACTAGCGGGGAGCAGTACTTC.

The chain uses TRBV2 and TRBJ1-5; D ambiguous. Trimming left V 9 bases short and J 2 bases short, with 11 bases between. The CDR3 contains 13 residues. From germline, CDR1 is SNHLY and CDR2 FYNNEI. CDR3 region: CASVQVRNQPQHF. DNA for the CDR3: TGTGCCAGTGTGCAGGTCCGCAATCAGCCCCAGCATTTT.

This clone was found a few times. This sequence joins TRBV9 and TRBJ2-7, with 8 bases fitting TRBD1. The CDR3 contains 14 residues. The germline V gene has CDR1 SGDLS and CDR2 YYNGEE. The J segment lost 5 bases and the V segment lost 0 bases, leaving 4 bases of the junction unmatched. CDR3 amino acids: CASSVAYRGDEQYF. The CDR3 DNA follows: TGTGCCAGCAGCGTAGCATACAGGGGGGACGAGCAGTACTTC.

J is TRBJ2-1 and V is TRBV18; 14 bases line up with TRBD2. Germline lookup yields CDR1 KGHSH and CDR2 LQKENI. With 1 base clipped from V and 6 bases from J, the junction kept 2 bases outside the gene matches. The CDR3 runs 16 residues. Here the CDR3 DNA reads TGTGCCAGCTCACCACGGACTAGCGGGGGGCCCAATGAGCAGTTCTTC. Protein: CASSPRTSGGPNEQFF.

This clone was observed a single time. The chain has TRBV9 and TRBJ2-1; TRBD1 matches 9 bases. The CDR3 totals 14 residues. Germline loops: CDR1 SGDLS, CDR2 YYNGEE. V trimming: 3 bases; J trimming: 6 bases; junction bases outside the gene matches: 4. This CDR3 reads CASSDRTGVNEQFF. CDR3 sequence (DNA): TGTGCCAGCAGCGACCGGACAGGGGTCAATGAGCAGTTCTTC.

Here the CDR3 DNA reads TGTGCCAGCAGCTTGTCCATCTACGAGCAGTACTTC. It specifies CASSLSIYEQYF. V gene TRBV5-6 combines with J gene TRBJ2-7, with D hard to call. Per germline, CDR1 SGHDT and CDR2 YYEEEE. V was cut by 1 base and J by 3 bases, with 5 bases left in between. This CDR3 region has 12 residues.

V is TRBV3-1 (or the pseudogene TRBV3-2) and J is TRBJ1-2; weak D call: TRBD1 (5 bases). Trimming pared 3 bases from V and 8 bases from J, leaving 13 bases between. The CDR3 is 13 amino acids. Germline CDR1 and CDR2: LGHDT and YNNKEL (reference sequence). The chain's CDR3 is CASSQQGRWGYTF. The CDR3 nucleotides read TGTGCCAGCAGCCAGCAGGGTCGGTGGGGCTACACCTTC.

The chain links TRBV29-1 to TRBJ2-3; 7 bases map to TRBD1. The V segment lost 6 bases and the J segment 2 bases; nucleotides outside the gene matches: 11. Per germline, CDR1 SQVTM and CDR2 ANQGSEA. The CDR3 sequence is 15 residues long. CDR3: CSVALRTGLTDTQYF. CDR3 in DNA: TGCAGCGTGGCGTTGAGGACAGGCCTCACAGATACGCAGTATTTT.

The chain couples TRBV5-1 to TRBJ2-1; D ambiguous. V lost 1 base and J lost 4, with 6 bases in between. Germline V gives CDR1 SGHRS, CDR2 YFSETQ. The CDR3 contains 13 residues. This CDR3 is CASSLTDYNEQFF. CDR3 in DNA: TGCGCCAGCAGCTTGACAGATTACAATGAGCAGTTCTTC.

This clone was seen more than once but under ten times. The chain couples TRBV2 to TRBJ2-7; 10 bases line up with TRBD1. The CDR3 sequence is 15 residues long. Germline values: CDR1 SNHLY, CDR2 FYNNEI. V gave up 5 bases and J gave up 3 bases; unmatched junction bases: 7. CDR3 residues: CASSRTGTGVYEQYF. CDR3 nucleotide sequence: TGTGCCAGCAGTAGGACCGGGACAGGGGTCTACGAGCAGTACTTC.

This clone has only a few counts. V usage is TRBV5-1 and J usage is TRBJ1-2; unclear D gene. Germline V gene lookup returns CDR1 SGHRS and CDR2 YFSETQ. CDR3 length equals 15 residues. Trimming cost V 9 bases and J 4 bases, with 22 bases left between them. The CDR3 nucleotides are TGCGCCACCACCCCCGGGTCCGGGGTGGTCTATGGCTACACCTTC. Its protein product is CATTPGSGVVYGYTF.

This clone was counted only a few times. CDR3 sequence reads: CASSQELAVNTGELFF. CDR3 coding DNA: TGTGCCAGCAGCCAAGAGCTAGCGGTAAACACCGGGGAGCTGTTTTTT. This rearrangement joins TRBV4-2 to TRBJ2-2; 7 bases agree with TRBD2. J lost 2 bases, V lost 0 bases, and 3 bases had no gene match. Germline assignment: CDR1 LGHNA and CDR2 YNFKEQ. This CDR3 spans 16 amino acids.

The chain recombines TRBV5-6 with TRBJ1-2; D remains ambiguous. The CDR3 spans 14 residues. Trimming took off 1 base at V and 4 bases at J, with 11 bases between the two ends. CDR1 SGHDT and CDR2 YYEEEE come from the germline V gene. As DNA, the CDR3 is TGTGCCAGCAGCTTGAGAGAGGTCGGCTATGGCTACACCTTC. This translates into CASSLREVGYGYTF.

V and J are TRBV5-1 and TRBJ2-5; TRBD2 matches at 10 bases. The germline gives CDR1 SGHRS, CDR2 YFSETQ. V shed 0 bases and J 4 bases; nucleotides not matched to a gene: 6. The CDR3 extends over 16 amino acids. CDR3 nucleotides: TGCGCCAGCAGCTTGGGGCTAGCGGGGGATGGAGAGACCCAGTACTTC. Amino acids: CASSLGLAGDGETQYF.

The chain employs TRBV7-2 and TRBJ1-2, with 7 bases matching TRBD1. The CDR3 covers 15 residues. The trim removed 5 bases at V and 5 bases at J, leaving 11 bases unmatched. The V gene's germline CDR1 is SGHTA and CDR2 FQGNSA. CDR3 nucleotides: TGTGCCAGCAGCCCCCTGGGGACAGCCCTATATGGCTACACCTTC. Encoded protein: CASSPLGTALYGYTF.

This clone was detected only a few times. The gene calls are TRBV5-1 and TRBJ1-3; maybe TRBD1 (6 bases). V lost 4 bases and J lost 4, with 12 bases in between. CDR1 is SGHRS and CDR2 is YFSETQ in the germline V gene. The CDR3 is 14 amino acids. CDR3 sequence: CASSIQGYGNTIYF. Here the CDR3 DNA reads TGCGCCAGCAGCATACAGGGATACGGAAACACCATATATTTT.

This clone showed up just a few times. The chain recombines TRBV5-1 with TRBJ2-2; D possibly corresponds to TRBD1 (6 bases). The CDR3 consists of 15 residues. Between the trimmed V and J ends, which lost 3 bases and 4 bases, there was a span of 13 bases. Germline assignment: CDR1 SGHRS and CDR2 YFSETQ. The CDR3 bases are TGCGCCAGCAGCTCCCTCCCAGGGGCCACCGGGGAGCTGTTTTTT. It translates to CASSSLPGATGELFF.

The count of this clone is one. The chain links TRBV2 to TRBJ1-1, with TRBD1 as a possible D gene (5 bases). The CDR3 loop spans 12 amino acids. Trimming removed 8 bases from V and 4 bases from J, with 11 bases in between. CDR1 and CDR2 (germline): SNHLY, FYNNEI. The CDR3 reads CASGRQGTEAFF. The CDR3 nucleotides are TGTGCCAGCGGGAGGCAGGGCACTGAAGCTTTCTTT.

This clone has a handful of counts. The chain joins TRBV5-1 to TRBJ2-3, with 12 bases that match TRBD2. This CDR3 has 15 amino acids. CDR1 SGHRS and CDR2 YFSETQ come from the germline V gene. The J segment lost 2 bases and the V segment lost 5 bases, leaving 3 bases of the junction unmatched. The CDR3 DNA reads TGCGCCAGCAGGCGGACTAGCGGGGACACAGATACGCAGTATTTT. Encoded protein: CASRRTSGDTDTQYF.

V is TRBV9 and J is TRBJ1-2, with no clear D. Germline loops: CDR1 SGDLS, CDR2 YYNGEE. Trimming took 2 bases from V and 1 from J, leaving 6 bases between them. The length of the CDR3 is 13 residues. The CDR3 DNA reads as TGTGCCAGCAGCGTGGGCAGTAACTATGGCTACACCTTC. This codes for CASSVGSNYGYTF.

The rearrangement links TRBV30 to TRBJ2-2, with D perhaps TRBD2 (6 bases). Germline lookup yields CDR1 GTSNPN and CDR2 SVGIG (reference sequence). The length of the CDR3 is 15 residues. Trimming removed 0 bases from V and 5 bases from J, with 13 bases in between. The CDR3 sequence is CAWSVRRGWTGELFF. For the CDR3, the DNA is TGTGCCTGGAGTGTACGGAGGGGATGGACCGGGGAGCTGTTTTTT.

The CDR3 region is CATSRDGRDRGLRSGNTIYF. CDR3 coding DNA: TGTGCCACCAGCAGAGATGGCCGGGACAGGGGCCTCCGCTCTGGAAACACCATATATTTT. The V gene is TRBV15, the J gene TRBJ1-3; 10 nucleotides line up with TRBD1. Germline CDR1 and CDR2: LNHNV and YYDKDF (reference sequence). CDR3 size: 20 residues. The trim removed 0 bases at V and 0 bases at J, leaving 11 bases unmatched. The full variable domain, rest sourced from reference TRBV15 and TRBJ1-3, is DAMVIQNPRYQVTQFGKPVTLSCSQTLNHNVMYWYQQKSSQAPKLLFHYYDKDFNNEADTPDNFQSRRPNTSFCFLDIRSPGLGDTAMYLCATSRDGRDRGLRSGNTIYFGEGSWLTVV.

This chain connects TRBV6-2 or TRBV6-3 to TRBJ1-2, with no clear D. Trimming cost V 2 bases and J 10 bases, with 20 bases left between them. There are 15 residues in the CDR3. Germline V gene sequence: CDR1 MNHEY, CDR2 SVGEGT. The CDR3 region has the DNA TGTGCCAGCAGTTACGGCGGTGACTTGTCCAAGGTCTACACCTTC. Protein sequence: CASSYGGDLSKVYTF.

This chain joins TRBV5-1 and TRBJ2-3; TRBD2 matches 10 bases. V was clipped by 7 bases and J by 1 base; unmatched bases: 3. The CDR3 sequence is 14 residues long. CDR1 and CDR2 from the germline V gene are SGHRS and YFSETQ. The DNA for the CDR3 is TGCGCCAGCCGGGGGACTAGCGGCACAGATACGCAGTATTTT. Translated, it gives CASRGTSGTDTQYF. The full variable domain, its missing parts supplied by reference TRBV5-1 and TRBJ2-3, is KAGVTQTPRYLIKTRGQQVTLSCSPISGHRSVSWYQQTPGQGLQFLFEYFSETQRNKGNFPGRFSGRQFSNSRSEMNVSTLELGDSALYLCASRGTSGTDTQYFGPGTRLTVL.